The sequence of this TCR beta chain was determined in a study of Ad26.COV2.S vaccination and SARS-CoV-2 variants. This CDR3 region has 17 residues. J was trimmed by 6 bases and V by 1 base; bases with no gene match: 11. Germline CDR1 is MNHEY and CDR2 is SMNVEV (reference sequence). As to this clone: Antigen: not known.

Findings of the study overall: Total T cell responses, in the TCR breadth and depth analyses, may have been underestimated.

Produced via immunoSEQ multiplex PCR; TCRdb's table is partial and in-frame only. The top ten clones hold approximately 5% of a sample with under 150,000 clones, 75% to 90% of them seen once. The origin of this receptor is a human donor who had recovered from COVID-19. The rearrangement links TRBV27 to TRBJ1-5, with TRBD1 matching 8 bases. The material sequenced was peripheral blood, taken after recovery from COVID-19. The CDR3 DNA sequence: TGTGCCAGCAGTTTATGGCAGGGGGCGTTTGGTGGTCAGCCCCAGCATTTT. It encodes CASSLWQGAFGGQPQHF.